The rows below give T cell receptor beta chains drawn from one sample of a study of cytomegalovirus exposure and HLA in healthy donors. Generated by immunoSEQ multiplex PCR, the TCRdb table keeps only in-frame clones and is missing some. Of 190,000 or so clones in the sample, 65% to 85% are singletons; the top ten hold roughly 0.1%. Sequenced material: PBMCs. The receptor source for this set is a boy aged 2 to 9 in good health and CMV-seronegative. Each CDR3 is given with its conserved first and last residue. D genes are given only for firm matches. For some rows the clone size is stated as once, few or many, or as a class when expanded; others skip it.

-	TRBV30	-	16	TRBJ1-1	CAWSEPRTAKTYEAFF	TGTGCCTGGAGTGAGCCTAGGACAGCCAAAACTTATGAAGCTTTCTTT
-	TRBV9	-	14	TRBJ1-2	CASSPRTANYGYTF	TGTGCCAGCAGCCCGCGGACAGCTAACTATGGCTACACCTTC
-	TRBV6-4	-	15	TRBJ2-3	CASSDLGRSTDTQYF	TGTGCCAGCAGTGACTTGGGCAGAAGCACAGATACGCAGTATTTT
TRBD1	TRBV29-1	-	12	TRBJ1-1	CSVGQGNTEAFF	TGCAGCGTCGGACAGGGGAACACTGAAGCTTTCTTT
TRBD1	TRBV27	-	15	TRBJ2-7	CASSRLGQGKAEQYF	TGTGCCAGCAGCCGCTTGGGACAGGGGAAGGCCGAGCAGTACTTC
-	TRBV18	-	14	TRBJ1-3	CASKEVTSGNTIYF	TGTGCCAGCAAGGAGGTTACCTCTGGAAACACCATATATTTT
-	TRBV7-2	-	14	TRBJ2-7	CASSFQDGTYEQYF	TGTGCCAGCAGCTTCCAGGACGGGACCTACGAGCAGTACTTC
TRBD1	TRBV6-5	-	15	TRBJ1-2	CASRVTGTANYGYTF	TGTGCCAGCAGAGTTACGGGGACAGCCAACTATGGCTACACCTTC
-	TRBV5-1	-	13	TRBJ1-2	CASSSHGQDGYTF	TGCGCCAGCAGCTCCCACGGTCAGGATGGCTACACCTTC
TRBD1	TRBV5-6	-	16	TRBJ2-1	CASSWGTGALYNEQFF	TGTGCCAGCAGCTGGGGGACAGGGGCACTTTACAATGAGCAGTTCTTC
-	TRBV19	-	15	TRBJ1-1	CASSASGGRDTEAFF	TGTGCCAGTAGTGCCTCCGGGGGTAGAGACACTGAAGCTTTCTTT
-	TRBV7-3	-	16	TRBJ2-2	CASSLFSRANTGELFF	TGTGCCAGCAGCTTATTCTCCCGCGCGAACACCGGGGAGCTGTTTTTT
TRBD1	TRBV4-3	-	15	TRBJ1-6	CASSQVAGGESPLHF	TGCGCCAGCAGCCAAGTAGCAGGGGGCGAATCACCCCTCCACTTT
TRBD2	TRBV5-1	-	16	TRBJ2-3	CASSTGLAGGRGTQYF	TGCGCCAGCAGCACTGGACTAGCGGGGGGCCGAGGTACGCAGTATTTT
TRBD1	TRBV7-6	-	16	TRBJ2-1	CASSSYRGPVYNEQFF	TGTGCCAGCAGCTCGTACAGGGGGCCGGTTTACAATGAGCAGTTCTTC
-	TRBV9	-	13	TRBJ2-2	CASSVSATGELFF	TGTGCCAGCAGCGTAAGCGCCACCGGGGAGCTGTTTTTT
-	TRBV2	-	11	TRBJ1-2	CASSGVVGYTF	TGTGCCAGCAGTGGAGTGGTGGGCTACACCTTC
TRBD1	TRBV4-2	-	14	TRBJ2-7	CASSLGTEIYEQYF	TGTGCCAGCAGCCTCGGGACAGAGATCTACGAGCAGTACTTC
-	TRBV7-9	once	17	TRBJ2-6	CASSSRQVLSGANVLTF	TGTGCCAGCAGCTCTAGACAGGTTCTCTCTGGGGCCAACGTCCTGACTTTC
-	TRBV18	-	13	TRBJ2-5	CASCVGLQETQYF	TGTGCCAGCTGCGTGGGCTTACAAGAGACCCAGTACTTC
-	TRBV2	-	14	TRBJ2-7	CASRGDGGTYEQYF	TGTGCCAGCAGGGGGGACGGAGGGACCTACGAGCAGTACTTC
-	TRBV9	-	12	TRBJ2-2	CASSVEPGELFF	TGTGCCAGCAGCGTAGAGCCCGGGGAGCTGTTTTTT
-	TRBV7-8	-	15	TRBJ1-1	CASSFSGGMNTEAFF	TGTGCCAGCAGCTTCTCCGGGGGGATGAACACTGAAGCTTTCTTT
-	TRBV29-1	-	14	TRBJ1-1	CSVDVSFMNTEAFF	TGCAGCGTTGATGTGTCTTTTATGAACACTGAAGCTTTCTTT
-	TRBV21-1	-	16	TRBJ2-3	CASSKVLQGDTDTQYF	TGTGCCAGCAGCAAAGTCCTACAGGGGGACACAGATACGCAGTATTTT
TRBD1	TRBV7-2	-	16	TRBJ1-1	CASSWAQGGVAGEAFF	TGTGCCAGCAGCTGGGCCCAGGGGGGCGTGGCGGGTGAGGCTTTCTTT
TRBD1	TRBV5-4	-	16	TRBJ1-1	CASSPTRGQRNTEAFF	TGTGCCAGCAGCCCAACGAGGGGACAGCGGAACACTGAAGCTTTCTTT
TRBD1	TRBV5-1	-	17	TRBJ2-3	CASRLAAGGVITDTQYF	TGCGCCAGCAGGCTTGCGGCAGGGGGCGTCATCACAGATACGCAGTATTTT
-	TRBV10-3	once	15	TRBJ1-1	CAISPRSGVNTEAFF	TGTGCCATCAGCCCACGGTCAGGGGTGAACACTGAAGCTTTCTTT
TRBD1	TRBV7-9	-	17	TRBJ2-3	CASSLFLTGDMTDTQYF	TGTGCCAGCAGTTTGTTCCTCACAGGGGATATGACAGATACGCAGTATTTT
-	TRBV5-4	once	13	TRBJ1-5	CASSLENGQPQHF	TGTGCCAGCAGCTTGGAAAACGGGCAGCCCCAGCATTTT
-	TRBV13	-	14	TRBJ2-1	CASSLGLAINEQFF	TGTGCCAGCAGCTTAGGCCTAGCGATTAATGAGCAGTTCTTC
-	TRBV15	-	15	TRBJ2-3	CATSRRGTSTDTQYF	TGTGCCACCAGCAGACGGGGTACTAGCACAGATACGCAGTATTTT
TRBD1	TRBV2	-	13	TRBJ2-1	CAGRDRGLFEQFF	TGTGCCGGCCGGGACAGGGGGCTTTTTGAGCAGTTCTTC
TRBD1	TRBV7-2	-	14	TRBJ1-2	CASSSWDRLRGYTF	TGTGCCAGCAGCTCATGGGACAGGTTGAGAGGCTACACCTTC
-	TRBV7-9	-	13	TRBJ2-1	CVSSFVLTNEQFF	TGTGTCAGCAGCTTTGTACTTACCAATGAGCAGTTCTTC
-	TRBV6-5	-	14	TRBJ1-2	CASRYLRGSYGYTF	TGTGCCAGCAGATACCTGAGGGGGAGCTATGGCTACACCTTC
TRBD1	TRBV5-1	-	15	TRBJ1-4	CASTTAPGQGEKLFF	TGCGCCAGCACCACCGCCCCGGGACAGGGTGAAAAACTGTTTTTT
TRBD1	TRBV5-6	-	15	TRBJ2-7	CASGTPGQETYEQYF	TGTGCCAGCGGAACCCCGGGACAGGAGACCTACGAGCAGTACTTC
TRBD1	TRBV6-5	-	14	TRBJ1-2	CASKRGLGGYGYTF	TGTGCCAGCAAAAGGGGGCTAGGTGGCTATGGCTACACCTTC
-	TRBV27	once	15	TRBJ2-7	CASRSWARASYEQYF	TGTGCCAGCAGGAGTTGGGCCAGGGCTTCCTACGAGCAGTACTTC
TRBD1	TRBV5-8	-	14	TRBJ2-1	CATSGTGFYNEQFF	TGTGCCACCTCCGGGACAGGGTTTTACAATGAGCAGTTCTTC
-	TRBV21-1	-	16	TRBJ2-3	CASTQSLAGDTDTQYF	TGTGCCAGCACCCAGAGTTTAGCGGGGGACACAGATACGCAGTATTTT
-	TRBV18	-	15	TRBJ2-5	CASSPTRGRLETQYF	TGTGCCAGCTCACCAACGCGGGGTAGGTTGGAGACCCAGTACTTC
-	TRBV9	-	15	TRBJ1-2	CASSVGTATNYGYTF	TGTGCCAGCAGCGTCGGGACTGCTACTAACTATGGCTACACCTTC
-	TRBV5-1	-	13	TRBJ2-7	CASSLKEADEQYF	TGCGCCAGCAGCTTGAAAGAGGCGGACGAGCAGTACTTC
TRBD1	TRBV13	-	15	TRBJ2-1	CASSLDRGSYNEQFF	TGTGCCAGCAGCTTGGACAGGGGGAGCTACAATGAGCAGTTCTTC
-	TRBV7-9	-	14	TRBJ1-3	CASSLFQAGNTIYF	TGTGCCAGCAGCTTATTTCAGGCTGGAAACACCATATATTTT
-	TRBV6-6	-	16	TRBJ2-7	CASRNEVQGKSYEQYF	TGTGCCAGCAGGAACGAAGTACAGGGAAAAAGCTACGAGCAGTACTTC
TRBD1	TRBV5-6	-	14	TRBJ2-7	CASSGDREANEQYF	TGTGCCAGCAGCGGGGACAGGGAAGCTAACGAGCAGTACTTC
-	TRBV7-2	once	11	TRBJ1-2	CASRQVHGYTF	TGTGCCAGCAGACAGGTCCATGGCTACACCTTC